What follows describes a single TCR beta chain. Its antigen is as yet unknown. The sample comes from a study of CD8+ T cells in alopecia areata. The study, taken as a whole, reports: Many of the expanded lesional clones endured in scalp and blood while on tofacitinib.

Treatment indicated: oral pan-JAK inhibitor, 5-10 mg twice daily. Specimens obtained from alopecia areata patients comprised lesional scalp punch biopsies and peripheral blood. Per germline, CDR1 GTSNPN and CDR2 SVGIG (reference sequence). V lost 3 bases to trimming and J lost 3 bases, with 14 bases between them. The CDR3 loop spans 14 amino acids. The authors extracted RNA and reverse transcribed it into cDNA as the sequencing template. This table comes from immunoSEQ multiplex PCR, and its TCRdb copy is limited to in-frame clones, with some not included. Of about 120,000 clones in the sample, around 53% are singletons; the top ten hold 12%.

This chain links TRBV30 with TRBJ1-1; a possible D gene is TRBD1 (5 bases). This TCR derives from a human donor with alopecia areata. This specimen consisted of CD8+ T cells sorted from blood, obtained at week 24, from a patient treated with tofacitinib. The CDR3 spells CAWSLGVGDTEAFF. The CDR3 nucleotides are TGTGCCTGGAGCCTGGGGGTTGGCGACACTGAAGCTTTCTTT.